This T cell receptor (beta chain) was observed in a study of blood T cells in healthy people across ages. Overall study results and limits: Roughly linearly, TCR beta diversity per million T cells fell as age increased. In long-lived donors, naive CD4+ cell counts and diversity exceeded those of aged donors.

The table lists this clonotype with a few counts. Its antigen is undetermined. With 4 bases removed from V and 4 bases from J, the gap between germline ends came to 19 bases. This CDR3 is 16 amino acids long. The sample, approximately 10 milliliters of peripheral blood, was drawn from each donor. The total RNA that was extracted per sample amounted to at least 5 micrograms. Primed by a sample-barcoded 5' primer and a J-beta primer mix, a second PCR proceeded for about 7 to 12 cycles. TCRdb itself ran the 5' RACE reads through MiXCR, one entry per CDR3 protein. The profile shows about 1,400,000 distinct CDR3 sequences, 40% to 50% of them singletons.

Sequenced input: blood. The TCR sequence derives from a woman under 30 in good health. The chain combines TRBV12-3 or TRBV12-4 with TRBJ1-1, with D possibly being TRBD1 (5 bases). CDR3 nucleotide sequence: TGTGCCAGCAGTTCCTCCCCCCCACAGACAGTCACTGAAGCTTTCTTT. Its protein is CASSSSPPQTVTEAFF.